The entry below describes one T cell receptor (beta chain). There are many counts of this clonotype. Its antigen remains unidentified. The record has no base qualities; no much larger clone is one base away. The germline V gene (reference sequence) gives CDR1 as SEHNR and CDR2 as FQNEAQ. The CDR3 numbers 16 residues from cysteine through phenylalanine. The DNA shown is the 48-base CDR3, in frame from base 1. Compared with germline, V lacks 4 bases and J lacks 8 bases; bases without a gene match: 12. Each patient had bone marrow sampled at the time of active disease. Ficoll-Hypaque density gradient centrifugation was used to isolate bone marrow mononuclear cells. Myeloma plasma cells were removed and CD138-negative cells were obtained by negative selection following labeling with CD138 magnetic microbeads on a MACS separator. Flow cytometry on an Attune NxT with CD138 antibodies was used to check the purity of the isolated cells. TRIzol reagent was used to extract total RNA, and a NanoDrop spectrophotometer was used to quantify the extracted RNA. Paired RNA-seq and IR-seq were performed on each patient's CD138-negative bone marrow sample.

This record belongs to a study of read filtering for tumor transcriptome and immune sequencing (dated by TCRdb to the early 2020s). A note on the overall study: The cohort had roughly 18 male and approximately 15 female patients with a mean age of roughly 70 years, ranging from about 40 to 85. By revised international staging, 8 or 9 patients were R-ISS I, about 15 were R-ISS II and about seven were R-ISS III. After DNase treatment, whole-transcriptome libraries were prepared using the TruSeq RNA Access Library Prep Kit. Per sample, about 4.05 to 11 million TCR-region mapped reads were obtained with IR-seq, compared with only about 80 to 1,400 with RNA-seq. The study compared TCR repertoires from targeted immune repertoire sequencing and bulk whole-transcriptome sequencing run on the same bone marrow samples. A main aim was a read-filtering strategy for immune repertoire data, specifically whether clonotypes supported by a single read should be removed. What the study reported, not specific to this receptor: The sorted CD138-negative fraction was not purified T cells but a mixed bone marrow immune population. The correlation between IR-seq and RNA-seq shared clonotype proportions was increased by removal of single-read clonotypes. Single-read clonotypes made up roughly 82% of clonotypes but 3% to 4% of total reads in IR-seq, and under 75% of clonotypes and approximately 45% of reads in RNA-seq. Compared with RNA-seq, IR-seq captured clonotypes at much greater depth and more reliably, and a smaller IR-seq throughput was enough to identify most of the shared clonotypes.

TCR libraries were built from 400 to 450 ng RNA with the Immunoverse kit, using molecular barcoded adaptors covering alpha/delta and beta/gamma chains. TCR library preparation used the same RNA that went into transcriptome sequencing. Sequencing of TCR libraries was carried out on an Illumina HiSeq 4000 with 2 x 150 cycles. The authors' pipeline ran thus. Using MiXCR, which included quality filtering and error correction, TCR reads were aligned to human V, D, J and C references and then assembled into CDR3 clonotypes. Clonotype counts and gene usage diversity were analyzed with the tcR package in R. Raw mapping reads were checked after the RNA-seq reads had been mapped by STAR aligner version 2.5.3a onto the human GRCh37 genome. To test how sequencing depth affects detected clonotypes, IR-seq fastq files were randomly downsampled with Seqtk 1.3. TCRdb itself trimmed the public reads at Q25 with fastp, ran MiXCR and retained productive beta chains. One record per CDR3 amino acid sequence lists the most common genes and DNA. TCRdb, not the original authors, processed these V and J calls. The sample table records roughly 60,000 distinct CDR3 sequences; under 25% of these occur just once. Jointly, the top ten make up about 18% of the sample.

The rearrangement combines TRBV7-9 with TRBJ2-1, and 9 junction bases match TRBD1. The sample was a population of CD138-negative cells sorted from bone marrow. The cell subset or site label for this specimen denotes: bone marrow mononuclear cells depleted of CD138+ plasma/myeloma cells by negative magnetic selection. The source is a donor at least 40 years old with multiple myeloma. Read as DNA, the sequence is TGTGCCAGCAGCTACTGGAAGGACAGGGGACGCGATGAGCAGTTCTTC. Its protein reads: CASSYWKDRGRDEQFF.